The subject of this entry is one T cell receptor beta chain. Germline V gene sequence: CDR1 DFQATT, CDR2 SNEGSKA (reference sequence). V dropped 6 bases and J dropped 6; count of bases not matched to a gene: 6. This CDR3 has 13 residues. This sample is drawn from a study of CD8 T cells in Susac syndrome. TCR beta sequencing was performed on blood CD8+ and CD4+ T cells. The control group consisted of healthy donors matched for age and sex. FACS was used to enrich TEMRA cells, whereas the CD8+ and CD4+ T cells were obtained by negative isolation. RNA amounts of about 0.5 to 1 ug underwent reverse transcription with random hexamers. An immunoSEQ multiplex PCR amplified TCR beta CDR3 over 54 Vbeta and 13 Jbeta. TCRdb re-analysed the immunoSEQ multiplex PCR reads in MiXCR, keeping a single row per CDR3 protein. The table has about 210,000 distinct CDR3 sequences, 90% to 95% seen once.

The specimen was CD4+ T cells from PBMCs. The rearrangement uses TRBV20-1 and TRBJ2-1, with TRBD1 matching over 9 bases. This TCR was recovered from a human donor in good health. In DNA form, the CDR3 reads TGCAGTGCCTCCCTGACAGGGGGCAATGAGCAGTTCTTC. Protein: CSASLTGGNEQFF.